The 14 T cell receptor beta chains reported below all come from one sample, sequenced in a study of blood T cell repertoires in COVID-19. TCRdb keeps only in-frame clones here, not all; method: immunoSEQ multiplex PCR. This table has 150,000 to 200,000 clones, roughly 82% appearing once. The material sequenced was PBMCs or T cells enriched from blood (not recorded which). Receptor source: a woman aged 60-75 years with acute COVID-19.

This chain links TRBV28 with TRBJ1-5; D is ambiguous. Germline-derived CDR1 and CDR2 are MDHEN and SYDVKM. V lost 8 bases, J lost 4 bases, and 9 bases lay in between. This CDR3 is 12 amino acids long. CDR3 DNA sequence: TGTGCCAGCGAGGGTCGAAATCAGCCCCAGCATTTT. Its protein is CASEGRNQPQHF. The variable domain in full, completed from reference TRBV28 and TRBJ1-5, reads DVKVTQSSRYLVKRTGEKVFLECVQDMDHENMFWYRQDPGLGLRLIYFSYDVKMKEKGDIPEGYSVSREKKERFSLILESASTNQTSMYLCASEGRNQPQHFGDGTRLSIL.

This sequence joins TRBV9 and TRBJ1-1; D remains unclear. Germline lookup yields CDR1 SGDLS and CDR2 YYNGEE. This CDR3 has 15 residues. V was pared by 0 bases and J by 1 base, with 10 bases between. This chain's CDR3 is CASSVGIRGNTEAFF. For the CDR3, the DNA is TGTGCCAGCAGCGTAGGGATACGGGGGAACACTGAAGCTTTCTTT.

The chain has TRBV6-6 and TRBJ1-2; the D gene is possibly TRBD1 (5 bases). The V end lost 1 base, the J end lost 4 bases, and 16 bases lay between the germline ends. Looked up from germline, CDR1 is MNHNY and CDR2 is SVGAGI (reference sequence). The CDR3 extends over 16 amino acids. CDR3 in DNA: TGTGCCAGCAGTTACTATCCGGGTAGGGGTTCCTATGGCTACACCTTC. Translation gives CASSYYPGRGSYGYTF.

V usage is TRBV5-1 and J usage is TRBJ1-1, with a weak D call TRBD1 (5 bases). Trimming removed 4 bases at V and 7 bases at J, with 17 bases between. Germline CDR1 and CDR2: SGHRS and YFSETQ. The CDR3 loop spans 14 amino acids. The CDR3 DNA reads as TGCGCCAGCAGCCGCCACGATGTGACAGATGAAGCTTTCTTT. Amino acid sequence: CASSRHDVTDEAFF.

The CDR3 nucleotides read TGTGCCAGCAGCAGAAACACTGAAGCTTTCTTT. Translated: CASSRNTEAFF. The rearrangement links TRBV28 to TRBJ1-1; D gene uncertain. Between the trimmed V and J ends, which lost 6 bases and 2 bases, there was a span of 4 bases. Germline CDR1 reads MDHEN; CDR2 reads SYDVKM. This CDR3 is built from 11 residues.

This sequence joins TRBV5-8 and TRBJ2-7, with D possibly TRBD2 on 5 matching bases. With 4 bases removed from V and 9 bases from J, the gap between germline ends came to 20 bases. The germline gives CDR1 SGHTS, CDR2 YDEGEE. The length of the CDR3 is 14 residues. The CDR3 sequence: CASSQVQGFEGQYV. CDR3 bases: TGTGCCAGCAGCCAGGTCCAAGGGTTCGAGGGGCAGTACGTC.

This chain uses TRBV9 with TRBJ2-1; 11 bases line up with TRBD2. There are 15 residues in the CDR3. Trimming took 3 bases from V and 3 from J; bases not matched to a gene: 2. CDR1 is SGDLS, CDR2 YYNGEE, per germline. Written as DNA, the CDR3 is TGTGCCAGCAGCGGCACTAGCGGGAGCTACAATGAGCAGTTCTTC. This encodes CASSGTSGSYNEQFF.

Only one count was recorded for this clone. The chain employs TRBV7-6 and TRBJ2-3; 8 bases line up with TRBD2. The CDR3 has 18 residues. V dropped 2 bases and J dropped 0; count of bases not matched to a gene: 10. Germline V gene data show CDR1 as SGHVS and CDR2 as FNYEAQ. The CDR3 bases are TGTGCCAGCAGCTTATCTGACCAACTAGCGGCCAGCACAGATACGCAGTATTTT. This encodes CASSLSDQLAASTDTQYF.

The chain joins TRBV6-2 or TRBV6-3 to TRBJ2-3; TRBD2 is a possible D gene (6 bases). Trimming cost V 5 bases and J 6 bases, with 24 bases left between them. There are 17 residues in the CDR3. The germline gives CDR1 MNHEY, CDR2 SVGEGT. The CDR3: CASSLGILAPPGDTQYF. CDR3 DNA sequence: TGTGCCAGCAGTCTAGGAATTCTAGCGCCGCCCGGGGATACGCAGTATTTT.

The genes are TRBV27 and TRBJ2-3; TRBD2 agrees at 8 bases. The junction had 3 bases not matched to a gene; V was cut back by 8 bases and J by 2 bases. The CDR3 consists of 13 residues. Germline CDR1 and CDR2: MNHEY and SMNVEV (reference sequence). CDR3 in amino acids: CASRGGLTDTQYF. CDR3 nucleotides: TGTGCCAGCCGGGGGGGCCTCACAGATACGCAGTATTTT.

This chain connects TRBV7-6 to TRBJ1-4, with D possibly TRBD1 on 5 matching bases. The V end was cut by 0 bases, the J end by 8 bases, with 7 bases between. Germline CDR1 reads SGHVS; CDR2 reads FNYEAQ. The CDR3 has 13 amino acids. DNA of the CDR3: TGTGCCAGCAGCTTAGCGCAGGGAGAAAAACTGTTTTTT. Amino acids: CASSLAQGEKLFF. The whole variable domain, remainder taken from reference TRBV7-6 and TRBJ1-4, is GAGVSQSPRYKVTKRGQDVALRCDPISGHVSLYWYRQALGQGPEFLTYFNYEAQQDKSGLPNDRFSAERPEGSISTLTIQRTEQRDSAMYRCASSLAQGEKLFFGSGTQLSVL.

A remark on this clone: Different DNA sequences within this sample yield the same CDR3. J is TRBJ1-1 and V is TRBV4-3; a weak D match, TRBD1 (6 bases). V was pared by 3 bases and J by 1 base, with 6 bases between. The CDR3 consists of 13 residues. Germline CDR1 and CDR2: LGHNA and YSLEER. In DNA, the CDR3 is TGCGCCAGCAGCCAGACAGGGAACACTGAAGCTTTCTTT. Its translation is CASSQTGNTEAFF.

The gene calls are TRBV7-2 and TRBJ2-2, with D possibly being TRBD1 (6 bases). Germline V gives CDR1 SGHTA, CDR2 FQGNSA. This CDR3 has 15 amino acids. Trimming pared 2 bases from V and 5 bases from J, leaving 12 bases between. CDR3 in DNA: TGTGCCAGCAGCTTACGACAGGACCTAACCGGGGAGCTGTTTTTT. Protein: CASSLRQDLTGELFF.

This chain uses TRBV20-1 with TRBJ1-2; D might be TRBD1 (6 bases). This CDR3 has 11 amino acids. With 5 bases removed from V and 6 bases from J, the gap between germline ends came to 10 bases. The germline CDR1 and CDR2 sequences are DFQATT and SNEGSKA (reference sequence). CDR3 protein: CSAPTGHGYTF. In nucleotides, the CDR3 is TGCAGTGCTCCGACAGGACATGGCTACACCTTC.